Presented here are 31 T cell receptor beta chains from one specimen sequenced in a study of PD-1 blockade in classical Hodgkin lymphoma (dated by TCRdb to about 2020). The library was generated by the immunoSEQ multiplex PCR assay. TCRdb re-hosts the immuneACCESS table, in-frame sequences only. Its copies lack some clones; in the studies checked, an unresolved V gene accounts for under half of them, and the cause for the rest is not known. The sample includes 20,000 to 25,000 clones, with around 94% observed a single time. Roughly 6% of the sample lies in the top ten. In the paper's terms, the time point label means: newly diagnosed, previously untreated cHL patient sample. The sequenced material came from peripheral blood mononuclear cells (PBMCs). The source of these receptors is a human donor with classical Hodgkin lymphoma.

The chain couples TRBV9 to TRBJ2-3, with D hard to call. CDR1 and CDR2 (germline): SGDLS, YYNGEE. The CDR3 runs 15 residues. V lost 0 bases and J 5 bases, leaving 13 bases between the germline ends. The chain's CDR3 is CASSVGGGVGDTQYF. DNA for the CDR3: TGTGCCAGCAGCGTAGGGGGTGGGGTTGGAGATACGCAGTATTTT. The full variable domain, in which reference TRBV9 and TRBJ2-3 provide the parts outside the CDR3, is DSGVTQTPKHLITATGQRVTLRCSPRSGDLSVYWYQQSLDQGLQFLIQYYNGEERAKGNILERFSAQQFPDLHSELNLSSLELGDSALYFCASSVGGGVGDTQYFGPGTRLTVL.

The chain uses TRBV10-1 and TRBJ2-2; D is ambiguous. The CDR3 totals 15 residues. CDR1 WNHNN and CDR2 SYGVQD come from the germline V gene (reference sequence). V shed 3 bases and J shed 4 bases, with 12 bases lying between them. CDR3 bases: TGCGCCAGCAGTGATGATAGGAGAGGCACCGGGGAGCTGTTTTTT. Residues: CASSDDRRGTGELFF.

CDR3 region: CASSPTKRGGTDTQYF. CDR3 sequence (DNA): TGTGCCAGCTCACCGACTAAGCGGGGGGGCACAGATACGCAGTATTTT. V gene TRBV18 combines with J gene TRBJ2-3; TRBD2 matches at 9 bases. The junction had 5 bases not matched to a gene; V was cut back by 3 bases and J by 1 base. CDR1 and CDR2 from the germline V gene are KGHSH and LQKENI. The CDR3 consists of 16 residues.

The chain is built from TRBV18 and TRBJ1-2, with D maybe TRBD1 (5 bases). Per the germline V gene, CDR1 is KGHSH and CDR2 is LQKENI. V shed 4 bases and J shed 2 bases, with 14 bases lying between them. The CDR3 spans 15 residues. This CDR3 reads CASSLPWGLNYGYTF. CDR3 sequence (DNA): TGTGCCAGCTCACTACCGTGGGGACTGAACTATGGCTACACCTTC.

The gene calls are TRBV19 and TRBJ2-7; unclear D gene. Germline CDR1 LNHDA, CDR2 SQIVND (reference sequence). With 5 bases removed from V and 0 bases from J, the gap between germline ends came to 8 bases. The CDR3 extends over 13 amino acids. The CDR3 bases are TGTGCCAGTAGTTCAGCAGTCTCCTACGAGCAGTACTTC. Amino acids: CASSSAVSYEQYF.

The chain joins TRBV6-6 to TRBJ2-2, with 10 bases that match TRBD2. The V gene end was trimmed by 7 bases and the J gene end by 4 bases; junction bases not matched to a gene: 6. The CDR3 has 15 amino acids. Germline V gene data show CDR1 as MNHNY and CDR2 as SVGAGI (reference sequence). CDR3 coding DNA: TGTGCCAGCAACGTAGCGGGGGGTATCACCGGGGAGCTGTTTTTT. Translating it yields CASNVAGGITGELFF.

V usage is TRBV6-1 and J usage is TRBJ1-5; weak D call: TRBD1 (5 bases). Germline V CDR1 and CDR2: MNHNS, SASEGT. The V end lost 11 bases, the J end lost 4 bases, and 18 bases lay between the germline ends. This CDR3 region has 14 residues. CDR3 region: CAADGGMRNQPQHF. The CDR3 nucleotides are TGTGCCGCCGATGGGGGGATGAGGAATCAGCCCCAGCATTTT.

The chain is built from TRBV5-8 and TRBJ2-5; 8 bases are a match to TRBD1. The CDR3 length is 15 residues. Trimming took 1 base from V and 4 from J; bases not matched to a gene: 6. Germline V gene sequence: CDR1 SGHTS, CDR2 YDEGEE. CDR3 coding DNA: TGTGCCAGCAGCTTGTCAGGGGGCTTAGGAGAGACCCAGTACTTC. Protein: CASSLSGGLGETQYF.

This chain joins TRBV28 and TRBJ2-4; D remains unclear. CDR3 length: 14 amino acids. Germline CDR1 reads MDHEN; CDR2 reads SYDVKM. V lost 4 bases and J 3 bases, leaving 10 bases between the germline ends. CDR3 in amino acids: CASSSTAFKNIQYF. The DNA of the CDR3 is TGTGCCAGCAGTTCGACTGCCTTCAAAAACATTCAGTACTTC.

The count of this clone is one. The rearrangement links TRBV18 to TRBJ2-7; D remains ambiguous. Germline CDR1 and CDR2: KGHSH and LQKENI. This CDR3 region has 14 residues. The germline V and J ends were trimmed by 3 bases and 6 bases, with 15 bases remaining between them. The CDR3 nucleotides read TGTGCCAGCTCACCGGAGACCCATTGGCGCGAGCAGTACTTC. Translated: CASSPETHWREQYF.

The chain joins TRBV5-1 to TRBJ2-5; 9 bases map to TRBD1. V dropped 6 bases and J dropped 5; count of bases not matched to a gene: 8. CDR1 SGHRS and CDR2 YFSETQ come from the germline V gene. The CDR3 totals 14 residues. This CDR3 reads CASTRTGATETQYF. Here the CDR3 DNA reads TGCGCCAGCACCAGGACAGGGGCGACTGAGACCCAGTACTTC.

The CDR3 loop is CASSQDSGTEAFF. As DNA, the CDR3 is TGTGCCAGCAGTCAGGACAGTGGCACTGAAGCTTTCTTT. The gene calls are TRBV2 and TRBJ1-1; perhaps TRBD1 as D (6 bases). The germline V and J ends were trimmed by 5 bases and 4 bases, with 11 bases remaining between them. Germline V gene data show CDR1 as SNHLY and CDR2 as FYNNEI. The CDR3 length is 13 residues.

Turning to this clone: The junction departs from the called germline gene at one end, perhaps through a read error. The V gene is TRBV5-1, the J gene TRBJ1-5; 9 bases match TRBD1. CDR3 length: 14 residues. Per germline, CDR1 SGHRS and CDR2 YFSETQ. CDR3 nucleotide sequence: TGCGTCAGCAGCAGACAGGGGGGTAATCAGCCCCAGCATTTT. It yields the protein CVSSRQGGNQPQHF.

CDR3 sequence: CASSQHFGGLEQYF. CDR3 coding DNA: TGTGCCAGCAGCCAACACTTCGGGGGGTTAGAGCAGTACTTC. The rearrangement uses TRBV14 and TRBJ2-5; 7 bases are shared with TRBD2. CDR3 size: 14 residues. V gave up 2 bases and J gave up 11 bases; unmatched junction bases: 11. Looked up from germline, CDR1 is SGHDN and CDR2 is FVKESK.

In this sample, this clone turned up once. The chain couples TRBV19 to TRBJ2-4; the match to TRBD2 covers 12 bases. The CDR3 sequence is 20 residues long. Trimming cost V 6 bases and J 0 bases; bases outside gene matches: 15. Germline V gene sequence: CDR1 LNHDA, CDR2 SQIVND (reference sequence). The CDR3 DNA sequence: TGTGCCAGTAGGGCTAGCGGGGGGGCATTTCGAGGTCTAGCCAAAAACATTCAGTACTTC. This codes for CASRASGGAFRGLAKNIQYF.

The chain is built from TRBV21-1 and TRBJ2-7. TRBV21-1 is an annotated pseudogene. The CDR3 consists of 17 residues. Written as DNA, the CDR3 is TGTGCCAGCAGCAAAGGTGCGGGACACCCAATTTCCTACGAGCAGTACTTC. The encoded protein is CASSKGAGHPISYEQYF.

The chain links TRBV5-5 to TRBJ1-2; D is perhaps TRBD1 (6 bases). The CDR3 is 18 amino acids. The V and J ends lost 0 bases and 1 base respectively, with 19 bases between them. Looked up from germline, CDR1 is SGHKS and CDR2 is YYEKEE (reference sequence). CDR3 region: CASSLEPGRRGGNYGYTF. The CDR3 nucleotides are TGTGCCAGCAGCTTGGAACCGGGGAGGCGAGGGGGTAACTATGGCTACACCTTC.

The CDR3 coding sequence is TGTGCCTGGAGTGATGGACAAGTTTACAATGAGCAGTTCTTC. It specifies CAWSDGQVYNEQFF. The V and J genes are TRBV30 and TRBJ2-1, with a weak D call TRBD1 (5 bases). The CDR3 spans 14 residues. Germline V gene data show CDR1 as GTSNPN and CDR2 as SVGIG (reference sequence). V shed 1 base and J shed 4 bases, with 11 bases lying between them.

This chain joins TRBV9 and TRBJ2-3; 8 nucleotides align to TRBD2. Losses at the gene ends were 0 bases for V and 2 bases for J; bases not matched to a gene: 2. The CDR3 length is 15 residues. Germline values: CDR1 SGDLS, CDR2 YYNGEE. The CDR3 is CASSVVSGDTDTQYF. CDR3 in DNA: TGTGCCAGCAGCGTAGTTAGCGGGGACACAGATACGCAGTATTTT.

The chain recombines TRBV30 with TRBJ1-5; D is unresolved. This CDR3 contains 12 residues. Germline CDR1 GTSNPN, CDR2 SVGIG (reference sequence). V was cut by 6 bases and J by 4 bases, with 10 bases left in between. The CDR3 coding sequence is TGTGCCTGTGACGTGGGGAATCAGCCCCAGCATTTT. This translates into CACDVGNQPQHF.

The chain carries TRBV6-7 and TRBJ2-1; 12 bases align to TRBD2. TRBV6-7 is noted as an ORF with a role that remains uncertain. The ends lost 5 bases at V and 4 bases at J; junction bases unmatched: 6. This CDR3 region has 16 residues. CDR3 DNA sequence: TGTGCCAGCAGTCTGCTAGCGGGGGGGAAGTACAATGAGCAGTTCTTC. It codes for CASSLLAGGKYNEQFF.

CDR3 residues: CASSYLYNSPLHF. CDR3 nucleotide sequence: TGTGCCAGCAGTTATCTGTATAATTCACCCCTCCACTTT. This chain joins TRBV28 and TRBJ1-6, with D unresolved. The length of the CDR3 is 13 residues. Looked up from germline, CDR1 is MDHEN and CDR2 is SYDVKM. The V gene lost 4 bases and the J gene lost 4 bases, with 5 bases spanning the gap.

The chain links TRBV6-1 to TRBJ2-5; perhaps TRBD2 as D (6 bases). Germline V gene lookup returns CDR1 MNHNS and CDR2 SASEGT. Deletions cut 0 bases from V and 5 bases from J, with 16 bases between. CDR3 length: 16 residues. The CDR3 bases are TGTGCCAGCAGTGAAGCGCAAGGTCCGGAGGGGGAGACCCAGTACTTC. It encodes CASSEAQGPEGETQYF.

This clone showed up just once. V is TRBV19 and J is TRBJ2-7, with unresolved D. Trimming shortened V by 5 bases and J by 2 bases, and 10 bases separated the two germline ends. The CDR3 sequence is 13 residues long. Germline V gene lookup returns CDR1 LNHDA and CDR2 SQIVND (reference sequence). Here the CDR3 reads CASSATSTYEQYF. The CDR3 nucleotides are TGTGCCAGTAGTGCCACCTCGACCTACGAGCAGTACTTC. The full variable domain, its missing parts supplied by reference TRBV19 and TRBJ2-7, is DGGITQSPKYLFRKEGQNVTLSCEQNLNHDAMYWYRQDPGQGLRLIYYSQIVNDFQKGDIAEGYSVSREKKESFPLTVTSAQKNPTAFYLCASSATSTYEQYFGPGTRLTVT.

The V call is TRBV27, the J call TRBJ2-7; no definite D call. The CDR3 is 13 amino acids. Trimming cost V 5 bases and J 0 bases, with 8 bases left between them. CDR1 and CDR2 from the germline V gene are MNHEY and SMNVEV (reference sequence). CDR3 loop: CASSTGHSYEQYF. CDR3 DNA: TGTGCCAGCAGTACCGGGCACTCCTACGAGCAGTACTTC.

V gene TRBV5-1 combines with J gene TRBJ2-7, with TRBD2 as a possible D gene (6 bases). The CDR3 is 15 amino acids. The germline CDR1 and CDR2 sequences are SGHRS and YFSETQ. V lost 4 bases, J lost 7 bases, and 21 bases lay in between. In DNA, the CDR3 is TGCGCCAGCAGCCTGCGGGGTCAGGCCTGGGAAGAGCAGTACTTC. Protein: CASSLRGQAWEEQYF.

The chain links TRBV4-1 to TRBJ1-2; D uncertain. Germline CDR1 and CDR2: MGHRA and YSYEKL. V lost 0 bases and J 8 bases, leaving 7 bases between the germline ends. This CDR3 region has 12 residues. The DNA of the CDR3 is TGCGCCAGCAGCCAAGATGACGGGGGCTACACCTTC. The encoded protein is CASSQDDGGYTF.

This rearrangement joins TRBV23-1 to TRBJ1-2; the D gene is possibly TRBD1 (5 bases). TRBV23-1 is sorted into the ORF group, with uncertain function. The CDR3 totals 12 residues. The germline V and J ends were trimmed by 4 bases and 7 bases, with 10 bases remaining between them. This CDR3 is CASSRDGGGYTF. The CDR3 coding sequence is TGCGCCAGCAGTCGTGACGGGGGTGGCTACACCTTC.

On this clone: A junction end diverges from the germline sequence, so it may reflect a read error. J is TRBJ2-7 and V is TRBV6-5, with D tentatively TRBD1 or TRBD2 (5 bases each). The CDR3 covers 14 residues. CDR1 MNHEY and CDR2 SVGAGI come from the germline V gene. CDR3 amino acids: CASSYSQIQPGLSF. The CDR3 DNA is TGTGCCAGCAGTTACTCGCAAATCCAACCGGGGCTTTCTTTC.

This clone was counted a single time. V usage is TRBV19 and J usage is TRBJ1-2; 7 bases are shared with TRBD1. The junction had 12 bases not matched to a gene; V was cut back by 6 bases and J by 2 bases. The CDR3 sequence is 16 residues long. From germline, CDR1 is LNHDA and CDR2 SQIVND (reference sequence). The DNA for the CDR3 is TGTGCCAGTAGGCCCCCAATTGGGGGACAGAACTATGGCTACACCTTC. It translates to CASRPPIGGQNYGYTF.

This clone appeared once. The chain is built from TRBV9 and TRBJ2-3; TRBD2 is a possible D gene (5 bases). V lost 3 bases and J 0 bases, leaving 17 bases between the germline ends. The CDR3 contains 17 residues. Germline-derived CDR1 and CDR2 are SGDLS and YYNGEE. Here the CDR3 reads CASSGHNPAASTDTQYF. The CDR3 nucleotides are TGTGCCAGCAGCGGACATAACCCAGCGGCTAGCACAGATACGCAGTATTTT.